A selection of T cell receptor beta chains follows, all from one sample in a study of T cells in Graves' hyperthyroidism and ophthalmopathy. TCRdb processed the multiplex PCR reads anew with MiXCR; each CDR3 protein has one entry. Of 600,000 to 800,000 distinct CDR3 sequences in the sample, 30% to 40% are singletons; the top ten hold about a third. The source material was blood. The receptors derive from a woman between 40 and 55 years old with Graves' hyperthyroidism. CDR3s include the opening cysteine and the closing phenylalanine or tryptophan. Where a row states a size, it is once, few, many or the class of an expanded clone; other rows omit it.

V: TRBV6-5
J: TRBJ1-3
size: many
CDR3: CASTEANTIYF

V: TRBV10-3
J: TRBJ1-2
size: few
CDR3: CAISEGPIYTF

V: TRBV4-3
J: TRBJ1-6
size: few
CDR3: CASSQDFQVNGSPLHF

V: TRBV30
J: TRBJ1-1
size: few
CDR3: CAWMAGQVIPEAFF

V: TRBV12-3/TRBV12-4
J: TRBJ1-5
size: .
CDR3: CASSFGAGGGQPQHF

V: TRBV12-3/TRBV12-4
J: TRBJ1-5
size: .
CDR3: CASSLREAETQHF

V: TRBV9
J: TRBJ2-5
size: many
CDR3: CASSVRPVETQYF

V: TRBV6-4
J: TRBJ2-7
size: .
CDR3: CASSDLEDRHASGADEQYF

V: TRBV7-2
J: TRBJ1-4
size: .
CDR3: CASSIGYRDEKLFF

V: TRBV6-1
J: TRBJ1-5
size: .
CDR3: CASTPSNHPDSNQPQHF

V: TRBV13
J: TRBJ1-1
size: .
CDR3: CASSLATFPTEAFF

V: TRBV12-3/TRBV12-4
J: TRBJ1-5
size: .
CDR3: CASSLTGEQPQHF

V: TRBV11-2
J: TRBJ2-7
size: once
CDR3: CASSLDYRGREGQYF

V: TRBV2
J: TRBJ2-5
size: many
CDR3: CASGGEVGETQYF

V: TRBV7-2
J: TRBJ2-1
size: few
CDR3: CASSFRTANSNNEQFF

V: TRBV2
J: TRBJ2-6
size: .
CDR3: CASSEPGTGRSGANVLTF

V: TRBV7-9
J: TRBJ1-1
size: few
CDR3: CASSLRTDLTGGNTEAFF

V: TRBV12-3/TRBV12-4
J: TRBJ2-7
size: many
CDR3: CASSLTPYEQYF

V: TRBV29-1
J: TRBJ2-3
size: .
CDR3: CSCDSGKLTDTQYF

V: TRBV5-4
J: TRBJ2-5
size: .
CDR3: CASSILADQETQYF

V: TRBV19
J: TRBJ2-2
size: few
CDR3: CASSIGQGATGELFF

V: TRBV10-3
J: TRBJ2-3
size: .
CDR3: CAISEGQNRPDTQYF

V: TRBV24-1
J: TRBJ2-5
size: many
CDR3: CATSDFTGGLETQYF

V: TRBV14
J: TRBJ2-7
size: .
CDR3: CASSPDRSWEQYF

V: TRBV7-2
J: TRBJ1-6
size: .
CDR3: CASSFPPSYNSPLHF

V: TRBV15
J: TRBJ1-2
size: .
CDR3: CATSRVGSRGDGYGYTF

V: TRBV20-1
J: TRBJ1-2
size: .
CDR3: CSAIYGDILYGHTF

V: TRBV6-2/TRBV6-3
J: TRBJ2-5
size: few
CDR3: CASSPRGLGTQYF

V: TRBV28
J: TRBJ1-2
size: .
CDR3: CASSPRWGDSLIYGYTF

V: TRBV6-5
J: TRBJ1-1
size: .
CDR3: CASSYGTLRGTEAFF

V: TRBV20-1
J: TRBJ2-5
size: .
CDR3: CSATSRGLAGGGWETQYF

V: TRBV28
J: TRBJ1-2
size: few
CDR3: CASSLAGRSYGYTF

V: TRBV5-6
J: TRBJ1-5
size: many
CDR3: CASSSDVNQPQHF

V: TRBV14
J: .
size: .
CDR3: CASSQPGQGAGEQFF

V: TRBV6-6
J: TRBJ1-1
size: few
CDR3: CASSYGSGPMNTEAFF

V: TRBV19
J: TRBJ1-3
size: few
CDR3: CACKSGNTIYF

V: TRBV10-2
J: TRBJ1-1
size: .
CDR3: CASSAFWWTADKRTEAFF

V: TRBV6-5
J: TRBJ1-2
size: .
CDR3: CASSRDGDYGYTF

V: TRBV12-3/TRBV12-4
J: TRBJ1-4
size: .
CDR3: CASSPGTGLEKLFF

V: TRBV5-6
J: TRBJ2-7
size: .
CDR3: CASSEMRTGVEQYF

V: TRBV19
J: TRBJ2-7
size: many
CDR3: CASSVQGAYEQYF

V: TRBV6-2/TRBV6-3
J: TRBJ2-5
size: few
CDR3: CASSDYRGRVETQYF